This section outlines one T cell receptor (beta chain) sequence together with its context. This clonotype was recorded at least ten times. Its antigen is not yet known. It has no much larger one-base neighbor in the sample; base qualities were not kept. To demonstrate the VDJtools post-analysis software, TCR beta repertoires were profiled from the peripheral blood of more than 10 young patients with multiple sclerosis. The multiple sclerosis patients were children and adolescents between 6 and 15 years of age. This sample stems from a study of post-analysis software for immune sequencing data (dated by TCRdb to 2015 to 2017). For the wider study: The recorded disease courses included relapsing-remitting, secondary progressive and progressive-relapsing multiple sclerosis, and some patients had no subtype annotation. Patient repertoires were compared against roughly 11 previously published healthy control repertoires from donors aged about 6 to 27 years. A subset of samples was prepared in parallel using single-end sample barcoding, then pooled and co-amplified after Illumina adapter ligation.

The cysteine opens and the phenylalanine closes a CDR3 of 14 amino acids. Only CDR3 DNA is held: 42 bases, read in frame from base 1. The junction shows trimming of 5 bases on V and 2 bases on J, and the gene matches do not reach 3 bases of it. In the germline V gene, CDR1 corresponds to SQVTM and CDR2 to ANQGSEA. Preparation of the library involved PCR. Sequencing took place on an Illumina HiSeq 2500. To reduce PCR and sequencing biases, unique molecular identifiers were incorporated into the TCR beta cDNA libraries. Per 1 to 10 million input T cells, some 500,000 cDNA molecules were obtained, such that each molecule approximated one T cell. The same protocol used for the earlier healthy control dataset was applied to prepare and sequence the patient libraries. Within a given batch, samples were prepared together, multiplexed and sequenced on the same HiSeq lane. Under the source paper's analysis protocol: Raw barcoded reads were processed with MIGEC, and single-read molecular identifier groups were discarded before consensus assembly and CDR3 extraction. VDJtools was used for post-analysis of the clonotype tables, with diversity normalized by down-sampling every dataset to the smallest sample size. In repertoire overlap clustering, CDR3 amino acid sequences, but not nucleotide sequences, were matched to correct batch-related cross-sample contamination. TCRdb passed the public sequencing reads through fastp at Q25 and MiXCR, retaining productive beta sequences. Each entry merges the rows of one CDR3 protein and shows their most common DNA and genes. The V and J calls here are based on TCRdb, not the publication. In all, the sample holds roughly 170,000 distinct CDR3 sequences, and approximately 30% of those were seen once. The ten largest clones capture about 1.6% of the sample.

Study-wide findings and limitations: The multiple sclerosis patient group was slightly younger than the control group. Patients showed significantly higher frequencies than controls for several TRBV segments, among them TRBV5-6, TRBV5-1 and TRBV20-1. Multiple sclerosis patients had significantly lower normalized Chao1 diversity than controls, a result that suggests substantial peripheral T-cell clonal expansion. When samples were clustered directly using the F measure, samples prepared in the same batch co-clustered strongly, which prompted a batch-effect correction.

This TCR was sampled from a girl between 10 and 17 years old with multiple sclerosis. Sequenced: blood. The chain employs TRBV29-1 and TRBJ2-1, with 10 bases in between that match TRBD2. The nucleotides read TGCAGCGTTCTAGCGGGAGTGGCCTACAATGAGCAGTTCTTC. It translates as CSVLAGVAYNEQFF.